The clone carrying this T cell receptor beta chain came up a few times. Antigen: not known. Germline loops: CDR1 MDHEN, CDR2 SYDVKM. V lost 5 bases to trimming and J lost 0 bases; unmatched junction nucleotides: 7. There are 15 residues in the CDR3. These data come from a study of blood T cells in healthy people across ages. Study conclusions and caveats: There was no known CMV status for donors, so expanded clonotype changes were possibly confounded.

The second PCR ran roughly 7 to 12 cycles with a sample-barcoded 5' primer and J-beta primers. Using its own MiXCR run on the 5' RACE reads, TCRdb lists one record per CDR3 protein. The top ten hold 17% of the sample, which has some 900,000 distinct CDR3 sequences, less than 35% seen once. The sample comprised blood. The chain recombines TRBV28 with TRBJ2-7; 7 bases line up with TRBD1. The sequence derives from an elderly woman in good health. As DNA, the CDR3 is TGTGCCAGCAGTGGGCAGGGACAGAGCTCCTACGAGCAGTACTTC. It translates to CASSGQGQSSYEQYF.